The sequence of this TCR beta chain was determined in a study of blood T cell repertoires in COVID-19 (dated by TCRdb to about 2020). Regarding the complete study: Samples covering the acute and convalescent phases of COVID-19 were provided by collaborators in the United States, Italy and Spain. The prospective study material was composed of cDNA or gDNA derived from T cells, B-cell-depleted T cells, or PBMCs. Deeply sampled blood TCRbeta repertoires from subjects exposed to, actively infected with, or recovered from COVID-19 were included in the dataset. A freely available public database, intended as a resource for researchers studying the immune response to SARS-CoV-2, is where the repertoires were released. The samples were drawn from the first 160 participants of the ongoing ImmuneRACE study and from 950 to 1,500 subjects provided by 6 global collaborators. Sample metadata almost always included a de-identified subject ID, COVID-19 status, age in years and sex. HLA class I and class II types, where available, came from metadata supplied by the sample provider rather than from assay-based typing.

Notes on this clone: Its target antigen remains unknown. No much larger clone exists at a distance of one base, and base qualities are not known.

The immunoSEQ Assay, a bias-controlled multiplex PCR, was used to amplify TCRbeta CDR3 regions from genomic DNA. Processing in the source paper ran as follows. Nucleated cell counts per sample were estimated from amplification of reference gene primers within the assay. To quantify the absolute abundance of each unique TCRbeta CDR3 rearrangement, sequence reads were collapsed and filtered. For each sample, productive Simpson clonality was calculated as the square root of Simpson's diversity index over productive rearrangements. TCRdb holds this immuneACCESS table with in-frame rearrangements only. Some clones are missing; in checked studies, unresolved V genes explain under half, and the rest has no known cause. V and J calls and clone size follow that table, whereas D and trimming were derived from the DNA. The sample has roughly 250,000 clones on record, about 88% of them singletons. The biggest ten clones account for more than 0.75% of the sample.

What the work shows at the level of the full study, not this receptor alone: The amount of clinical and demographic metadata varied by source and participant and was provided uncurated.

Each collaborating institution followed its own protocols to collect whole blood in K2EDTA tubes. For TCRbeta analysis, collaborators shipped samples as frozen whole blood, isolated PBMCs, or DNA extracted from either of those sample types. V is pared back by 3 bases and J by 3 bases, with 11 bases lying between the germline termini. The CDR3 contains 14 residues, cysteine and phenylalanine counted. CDR3 DNA is the only sequence kept; it has 42 bases, read in frame from the first base. CDR1 KGHSH and CDR2 LQKENI are derived from the germline V gene. The chain joins TRBV18 to TRBJ1-1; the D gene is unclear. The sample comprised peripheral blood. This receptor was taken from a man aged 35-49 years with acute or convalescent COVID-19. For the CDR3, the sequence is CASSPLDGDTEAFF. The DNA sequence follows: TGTGCCAGCTCACCCCTTGACGGAGACACTGAAGCTTTCTTT.